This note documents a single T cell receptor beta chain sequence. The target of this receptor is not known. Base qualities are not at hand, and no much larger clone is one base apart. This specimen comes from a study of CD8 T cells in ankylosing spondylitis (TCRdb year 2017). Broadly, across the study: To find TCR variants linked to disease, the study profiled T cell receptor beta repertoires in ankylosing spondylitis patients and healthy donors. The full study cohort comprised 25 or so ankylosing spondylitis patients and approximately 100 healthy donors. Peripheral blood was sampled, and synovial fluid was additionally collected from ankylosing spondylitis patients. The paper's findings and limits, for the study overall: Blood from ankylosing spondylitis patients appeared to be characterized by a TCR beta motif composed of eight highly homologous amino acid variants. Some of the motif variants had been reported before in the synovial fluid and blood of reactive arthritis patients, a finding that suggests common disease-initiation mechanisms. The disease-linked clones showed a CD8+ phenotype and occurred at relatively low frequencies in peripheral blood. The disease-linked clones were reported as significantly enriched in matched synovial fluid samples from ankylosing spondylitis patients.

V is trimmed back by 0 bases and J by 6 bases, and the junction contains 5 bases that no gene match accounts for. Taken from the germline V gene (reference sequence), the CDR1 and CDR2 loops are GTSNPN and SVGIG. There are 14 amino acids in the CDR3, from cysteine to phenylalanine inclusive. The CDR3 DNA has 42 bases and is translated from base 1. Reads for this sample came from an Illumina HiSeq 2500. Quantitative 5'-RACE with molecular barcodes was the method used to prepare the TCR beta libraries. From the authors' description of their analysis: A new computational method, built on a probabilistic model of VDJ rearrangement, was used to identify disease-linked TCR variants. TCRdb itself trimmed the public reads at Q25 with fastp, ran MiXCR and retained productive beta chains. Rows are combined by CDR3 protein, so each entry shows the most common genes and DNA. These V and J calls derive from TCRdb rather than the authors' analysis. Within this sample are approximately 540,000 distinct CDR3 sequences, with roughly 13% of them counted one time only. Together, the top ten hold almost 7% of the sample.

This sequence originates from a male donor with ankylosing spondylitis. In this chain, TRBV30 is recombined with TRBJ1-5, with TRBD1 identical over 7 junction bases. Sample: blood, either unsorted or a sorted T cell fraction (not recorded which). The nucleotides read TGTGCCTGGAGTGTACAGGGGTTGGGTCAGCCCCAGCATTTT. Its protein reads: CAWSVQGLGQPQHF. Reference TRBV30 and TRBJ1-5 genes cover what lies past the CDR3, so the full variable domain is SQTIHQWPATLVQPVGSPLSLECTVEGTSNPNLYWYRQAAGRGLQLLFYSVGIGQISSEVPQNLSASRPQDRQFILSSKKLLLSDSGFYLCAWSVQGLGQPQHFGDGTRLSIL.